What follows are 30 T cell receptor beta chains derived from one specimen sequenced in a study of blood T cell repertoires in COVID-19. Assay used: immunoSEQ multiplex PCR; TCRdb lists only in-frame clones, some missing. The sample records over 200,000 clones, just over 85% being singletons. The sample comprised PBMCs or T cells enriched from blood (not recorded which). These receptors all come from a man aged 18-30 years who had recovered from COVID-19.

The chain employs TRBV11-2 and TRBJ1-1; D possibly corresponds to TRBD1 (5 bases). The CDR3 has 13 residues. Germline V lookup: CDR1 SGHAT, CDR2 FQNNGV. V lost 6 bases and J lost 1, with 9 bases in between. In DNA, the CDR3 is TGTGCCAGCAGACTCACAGGGAACACTGAAGCTTTCTTT. Its translation: CASRLTGNTEAFF.

The chain is built from TRBV6-5 and TRBJ1-5, with a possible D match to TRBD1 (6 bases). Deletions cut 4 bases from V and 4 bases from J, with 14 bases between. CDR1 and CDR2 (germline): MNHEY, SVGAGI. The CDR3 runs to 15 residues. The CDR3 sequence is CASSFKGGGNQPQHF. CDR3 coding DNA: TGTGCCAGCAGTTTTAAGGGGGGGGGAAATCAGCCCCAGCATTTT.

The rearrangement links TRBV10-3 to TRBJ2-7; no firm D call. Germline CDR1 ENHRY, CDR2 SYGVKD. This CDR3 contains 14 residues. The germline V and J ends were trimmed by 2 bases and 2 bases, with 10 bases remaining between them. CDR3 sequence reads: CAISEGRRTYEQYF. Here the CDR3 DNA reads TGTGCCATCAGTGAGGGCAGGCGCACCTACGAGCAGTACTTC.

The CDR3 nucleotides read TGTGCCAGCAGAGGGGGGGGGCGTAACGGAGATACGCAGTATTTT. Its protein is CASRGGGRNGDTQYF. The rearrangement links TRBV6-5 to TRBJ2-3, with D possibly TRBD2 on 7 matching bases. Trimming left V 6 bases short and J 5 bases short, with 18 bases between. This CDR3 is 15 amino acids long. The germline V gene has CDR1 MNHEY and CDR2 SVGAGI.

In nucleotides, the CDR3 is TGCGCCAGCAGCGAAGCGTTCAATGAGCAGTTCTTC. It translates to CASSEAFNEQFF. This sequence joins TRBV5-1 and TRBJ2-1; no clear D. The V end was cut by 4 bases, the J end by 6 bases, with 8 bases between. Germline V gene data show CDR1 as SGHRS and CDR2 as YFSETQ. CDR3 length: 12 amino acids.

A single count supports this clone. The chain carries TRBV2 and TRBJ1-6; 7 nucleotides agree with TRBD1. The V segment lost 3 bases and the J segment 10 bases; nucleotides outside the gene matches: 9. Germline assignment: CDR1 SNHLY and CDR2 FYNNEI. The CDR3 loop spans 15 amino acids. The CDR3: CASSDQGQVQSPLHF. The CDR3 nucleotides are TGTGCCAGCAGTGATCAAGGACAGGTACAATCACCCCTCCACTTT. Full variable domain (outside the CDR3, taken from reference TRBV2 and TRBJ1-6): EPEVTQTPSHQVTQMGQEVILRCVPISNHLYFYWYRQILGQKVEFLVSFYNNEISEKSEIFDDQFSVERPDGSNFTLKIRSTKLEDSAMYFCASSDQGQVQSPLHFGNGTRLTVT.

V is TRBV7-6 and J is TRBJ2-3; 7 bases are a match to TRBD2. J was trimmed by 0 bases and V by 6 bases; bases with no gene match: 9. This CDR3 is built from 16 residues. Germline V lookup: CDR1 SGHVS, CDR2 FNYEAQ. CDR3 sequence reads: CASSRSSGSSTDTQYF. In nucleotides, the CDR3 is TGTGCCAGCAGTCGTTCTAGCGGTTCTAGCACAGATACGCAGTATTTT.

The gene calls are TRBV15 and TRBJ1-1; D might be TRBD1 (5 bases). The V end was cut by 3 bases, the J end by 3 bases, with 14 bases between. Germline CDR1 is LNHNV and CDR2 is YYDKDF (reference sequence). The CDR3 consists of 15 residues. Here the CDR3 reads CATSRDTGRDTEAFF. For the CDR3, the DNA is TGTGCCACCAGCAGGGACACGGGGAGGGACACTGAAGCTTTCTTT.

This clone was found a few times. The CDR3 here is CASRTGQGTGELFF. CDR3 sequence (DNA): TGCGCCAGCAGGACGGGACAGGGGACCGGGGAGCTGTTTTTT. This chain joins TRBV10-1 and TRBJ2-2; the match to TRBD1 covers 10 bases. The length of the CDR3 is 14 residues. Germline CDR1 WNHNN, CDR2 SYGVQD (reference sequence). Losses at the gene ends were 6 bases for V and 5 bases for J; bases not matched to a gene: 3.

This sequence joins TRBV19 and TRBJ1-1, with D perhaps matching TRBD1 (5 bases). CDR3 length equals 14 residues. Trimming took off 7 bases at V and 4 bases at J, with 16 bases between the two ends. In germline, CDR1 is LNHDA, CDR2 SQIVND (reference sequence). The CDR3 loop reads CASTDFAGGTEAFF. In DNA, the CDR3 is TGTGCCAGTACCGACTTTGCGGGGGGCACTGAAGCTTTCTTT.

The chain uses TRBV19 and TRBJ1-2; 8 bases agree with TRBD1. The CDR3 spans 14 residues. The V segment lost 3 bases and the J segment 4 bases; nucleotides outside the gene matches: 4. Germline CDR1 and CDR2: LNHDA and SQIVND (reference sequence). This CDR3 is CASSIGDRSYGYTF. The CDR3 DNA sequence: TGTGCCAGTAGTATTGGGGACAGGTCCTATGGCTACACCTTC.

The genes are TRBV4-2 and TRBJ2-5, with TRBD1 matching 8 bases. The V gene's germline CDR1 is LGHNA and CDR2 YNFKEQ. This CDR3 contains 16 residues. V shed 3 bases and J 0 bases; nucleotides not matched to a gene: 6. The CDR3, as DNA: TGTGCCAGCAGCCACCGGACAGGGCGGGACCAAGAGACCCAGTACTTC. It codes for CASSHRTGRDQETQYF.

CDR3 bases: TGTGCCAGCAGCCTGCCGGGACAGAGTCTCTACAATGAGCAGTTCTTC. Protein: CASSLPGQSLYNEQFF. The rearrangement uses TRBV27 and TRBJ2-1, with 7 bases fitting TRBD1. CDR3 size: 16 residues. The V segment lost 6 bases and the J segment 3 bases; nucleotides outside the gene matches: 11. Germline lookup yields CDR1 MNHEY and CDR2 SMNVEV (reference sequence).

The chain combines TRBV4-2 with TRBJ2-1; TRBD1 aligns across 11 bases. The CDR3 length is 16 residues. Looked up from germline, CDR1 is LGHNA and CDR2 is YNFKEQ. The ends lost 4 bases at V and 7 bases at J; junction bases unmatched: 9. The CDR3, as DNA: TGTGCCAGCAGCCGCCCGGGACAGGGGGTGGATAATGAGCAGTTCTTC. This gives the protein CASSRPGQGVDNEQFF.

The chain joins TRBV11-3 to TRBJ2-7; TRBD2 aligns across 10 bases. The V and J ends lost 8 bases and 0 bases, in that order; junction bases with no gene match: 4. Germline V lookup: CDR1 SGHNT, CDR2 YENEEA. The CDR3 runs to 14 residues. CDR3 amino acids: CASGLADYSYEQYF. The CDR3 DNA follows: TGTGCCAGCGGACTAGCGGACTACTCCTACGAGCAGTACTTC.

This clone has only one observation. The rearrangement links TRBV19 to TRBJ2-7, with TRBD1 matching over 8 bases. The J segment lost 5 bases and the V segment lost 2 bases, leaving 5 bases of the junction unmatched. Germline lookup yields CDR1 LNHDA and CDR2 SQIVND (reference sequence). CDR3 length: 14 residues. The CDR3 nucleotides read TGTGCCAGTAGTATACAGGGGGCGGACGACGAGCAGTACTTC. This translates into CASSIQGADDEQYF.

V and J are TRBV3-1 (or the pseudogene TRBV3-2) and TRBJ2-7, with D possibly being TRBD2 (6 bases). The CDR3 covers 16 residues. CDR1 and CDR2 from the germline V gene are LGHDT and YNNKEL (reference sequence). Trimming shortened V by 2 bases and J by 0 bases, and 14 bases separated the two germline ends. Written as DNA, the CDR3 is TGTGCCAGCAGCCAACTCTGGGCGGGATCCTCCTACGAGCAGTACTTC. It yields the protein CASSQLWAGSSYEQYF.

This rearrangement joins TRBV12-3 or TRBV12-4 to TRBJ1-5, with D unresolved. Trimming cost V 3 bases and J 4 bases, with 7 bases left between them. This CDR3 contains 13 residues. The DNA of the CDR3 is TGTGCCAGCAGTTTCCCCGGGAATCAGCCCCAGCATTTT. Translated, it gives CASSFPGNQPQHF.

The table lists this clone with a count of one. This chain links TRBV27 with TRBJ2-7; D gene ambiguous. Germline V CDR1 and CDR2: MNHEY, SMNVEV (reference sequence). Trimming stripped 9 bases from V and 0 bases from J, with 12 bases between. The length of the CDR3 is 13 residues. DNA of the CDR3: TGTGCCAGTCAGTCGATCAGCTCCTACGAGCAGTACTTC. Translation gives CASQSISSYEQYF.

The genes are TRBV2 and TRBJ1-1, with D perhaps TRBD1 (6 bases). Germline CDR1 reads SNHLY; CDR2 reads FYNNEI. The CDR3 length is 14 residues. Deletions cut 8 bases from V and 2 bases from J, with 15 bases between. The CDR3 DNA follows: TGTGCCAGCCGACCAGGACAGACCAACACTGAAGCTTTCTTT. It codes for CASRPGQTNTEAFF.

The rearrangement uses TRBV4-1 and TRBJ1-2; TRBD1 matches 7 bases. This CDR3 spans 15 amino acids. Germline V gives CDR1 MGHRA, CDR2 YSYEKL. The V segment lost 6 bases and the J segment 9 bases; nucleotides outside the gene matches: 16. The CDR3 DNA follows: TGCGCCAGCAGTCCCATAATGACAGGGAAATCTAGCTACACCTTC. Translation: CASSPIMTGKSSYTF.

The V call is TRBV6-5, the J call TRBJ2-5; D may be TRBD1 (5 bases). The length of the CDR3 is 15 residues. In germline, CDR1 is MNHEY, CDR2 SVGAGI. V was pared by 7 bases and J by 4 bases, with 19 bases between. The DNA of the CDR3 is TGTGCCAGCACACTGGGGAAGGGGCGCGGAGAGACCCAGTACTTC. It yields the protein CASTLGKGRGETQYF.

The chain joins TRBV9 to TRBJ2-7, with TRBD1 matching 7 bases. Looked up from germline, CDR1 is SGDLS and CDR2 is YYNGEE. CDR3 length equals 14 residues. V lost 4 bases, J lost 2 bases, and 6 bases stayed unmatched. The CDR3 DNA follows: TGTGCCAGCAGCCCGATGACAGGGACCTACGAGCAGTACTTC. It codes for CASSPMTGTYEQYF.

This chain connects TRBV7-2 to TRBJ2-7; unclear D gene. The V gene's germline CDR1 is SGHTA and CDR2 FQGNSA. This CDR3 is built from 13 residues. Trimming shortened V by 7 bases and J by 3 bases, and 13 bases separated the two germline ends. The CDR3 loop is CASTEATRYEQYF. As DNA, the CDR3 is TGTGCCAGCACCGAGGCAACCCGCTACGAGCAGTACTTC.

In regard to this clone: Other DNA variants within this sample encode the same CDR3. The chain joins TRBV3-1 (or the pseudogene TRBV3-2) to TRBJ2-5; D possibly corresponds to TRBD2 (6 bases). This CDR3 comprises 14 residues. Germline V lookup: CDR1 LGHDT, CDR2 YNNKEL (reference sequence). V lost 2 bases and J 0 bases, leaving 7 bases between the germline ends. The CDR3: CASSQRRDQETQYF. CDR3 nucleotides: TGTGCCAGCAGCCAAAGGAGGGACCAAGAGACCCAGTACTTC.

The gene calls are TRBV29-1 and TRBJ1-1, with 9 bases that match TRBD1. V lost 2 bases and J lost 11; bases outside the gene matches: 9. Per the germline V gene, CDR1 is SQVTM and CDR2 is ANQGSEA. This CDR3 comprises 13 residues. CDR3 in DNA: TGCAGCGTTGAAAGAGGGACAGGGCGGCGGGCTTTCTTT. Translated: CSVERGTGRRAFF.

This rearrangement joins TRBV5-1 to TRBJ2-5; a possible D gene is TRBD2 (6 bases). Trimming left V 0 bases short and J 0 bases short, with 9 bases between. There are 15 residues in the CDR3. From germline, CDR1 is SGHRS and CDR2 YFSETQ. The CDR3 spells CASSLEGGDQETQYF. In DNA, the CDR3 is TGCGCCAGCAGCTTGGAAGGCGGGGACCAAGAGACCCAGTACTTC.

This chain uses TRBV2 with TRBJ1-2, with 7 nucleotides matching TRBD1. The CDR3 loop spans 14 amino acids. CDR1 SNHLY and CDR2 FYNNEI come from the germline V gene. With V trimmed by 2 bases and J by 5 bases, 5 bases remained unmatched. This CDR3 is CASSESTGPYGYTF. The CDR3 nucleotides read TGTGCCAGCAGTGAATCGACAGGGCCGTATGGCTACACCTTC.

V is TRBV6-5 and J is TRBJ2-3; D is possibly TRBD2 (7 bases). The CDR3 runs to 13 residues. Germline lookup yields CDR1 MNHEY and CDR2 SVGAGI. Trimming pared 6 bases from V and 9 bases from J, leaving 16 bases between. The CDR3 spells CASREGTTGTQYF. Written as DNA, the CDR3 is TGTGCCAGCAGAGAGGGGACTACAGGGACGCAGTATTTT.

V usage is TRBV18 and J usage is TRBJ2-5; a possible D gene is TRBD2 (6 bases). The length of the CDR3 is 14 residues. The V gene's germline CDR1 is KGHSH and CDR2 LQKENI. V lost 0 bases and J 5 bases, leaving 10 bases between the germline ends. This CDR3 is CASSPPWGGETQYF. CDR3 DNA sequence: TGTGCCAGCTCACCACCGTGGGGAGGCGAGACCCAGTACTTC.